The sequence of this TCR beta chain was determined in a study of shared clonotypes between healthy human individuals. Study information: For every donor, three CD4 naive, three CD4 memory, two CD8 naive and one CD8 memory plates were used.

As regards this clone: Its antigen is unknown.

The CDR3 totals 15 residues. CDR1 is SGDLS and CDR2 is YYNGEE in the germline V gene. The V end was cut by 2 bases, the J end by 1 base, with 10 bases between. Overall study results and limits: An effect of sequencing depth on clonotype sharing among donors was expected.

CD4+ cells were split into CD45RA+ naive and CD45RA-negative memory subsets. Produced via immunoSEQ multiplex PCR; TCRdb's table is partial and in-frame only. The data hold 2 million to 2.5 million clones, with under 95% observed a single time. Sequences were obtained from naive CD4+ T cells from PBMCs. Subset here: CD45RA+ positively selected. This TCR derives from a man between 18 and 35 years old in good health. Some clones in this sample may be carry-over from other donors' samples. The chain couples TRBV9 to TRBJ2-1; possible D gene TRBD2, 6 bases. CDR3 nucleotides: TGTGCCAGCAGCGTTTTTGGGGGGTCCTACAATGAGCAGTTCTTC. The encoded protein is CASSVFGGSYNEQFF.